The sequence of this T cell receptor beta chain was determined in a study of blood T cell repertoires in COVID-19. Overall study: Acute and convalescent COVID-19 specimens originated in the United States, Italy and Spain.

Sequencing was performed with immunoSEQ multiplex PCR; in TCRdb, only in-frame clones are kept and a portion is missing. Seen here are 43,000 or so clones, about 80% observed once, and the top ten hold about a quarter. The CDR3 totals 15 residues. Germline assignment: CDR1 KGHSH and CDR2 LQKENI. V shed 2 bases and J 8 bases; nucleotides not matched to a gene: 11. Sequencing used peripheral blood. This clonotype was sampled from a woman in her sixties or seventies with acute or convalescent COVID-19. The genes are TRBV18 and TRBJ1-2; 7 bases map to TRBD1. CDR3 coding DNA: TGTGCCAGCTCACCATCACAGGGGACGGAGGGCGGCTACACCTTC. Protein: CASSPSQGTEGGYTF.